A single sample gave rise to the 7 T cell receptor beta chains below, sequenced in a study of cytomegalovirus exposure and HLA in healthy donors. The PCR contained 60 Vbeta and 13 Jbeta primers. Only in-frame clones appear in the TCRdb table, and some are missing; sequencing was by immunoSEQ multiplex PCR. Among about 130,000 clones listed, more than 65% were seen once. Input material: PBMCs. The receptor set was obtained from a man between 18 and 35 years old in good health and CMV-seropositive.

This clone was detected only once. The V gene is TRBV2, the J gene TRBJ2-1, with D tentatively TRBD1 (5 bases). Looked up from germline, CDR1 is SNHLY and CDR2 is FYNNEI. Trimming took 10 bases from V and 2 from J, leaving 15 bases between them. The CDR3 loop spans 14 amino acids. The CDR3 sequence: CATKGQGTYNEQFF. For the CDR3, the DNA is TGTGCCACCAAGGGGCAGGGAACCTACAATGAGCAGTTCTTC.

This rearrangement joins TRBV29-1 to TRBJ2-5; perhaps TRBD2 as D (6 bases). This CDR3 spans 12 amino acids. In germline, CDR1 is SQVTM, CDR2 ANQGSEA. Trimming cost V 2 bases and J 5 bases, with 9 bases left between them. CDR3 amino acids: CSVELGGETQYF. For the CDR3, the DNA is TGCAGCGTTGAACTTGGGGGGGAGACCCAGTACTTC.

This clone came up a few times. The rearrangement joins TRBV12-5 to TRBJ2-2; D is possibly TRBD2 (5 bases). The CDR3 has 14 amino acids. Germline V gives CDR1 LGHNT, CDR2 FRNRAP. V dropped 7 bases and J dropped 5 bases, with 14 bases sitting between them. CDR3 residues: CASEEGSGTGELFF. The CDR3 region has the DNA TGTGCTAGTGAAGAGGGAAGTGGGACCGGGGAGCTGTTTTTT.

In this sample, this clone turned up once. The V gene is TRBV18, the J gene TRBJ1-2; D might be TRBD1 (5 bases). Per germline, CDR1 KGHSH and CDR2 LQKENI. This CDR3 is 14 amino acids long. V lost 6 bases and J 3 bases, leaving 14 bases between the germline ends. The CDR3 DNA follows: TGTGCCAGCTCGCCCGACGGGGGTCACTATGGCTACACCTTC. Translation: CASSPDGGHYGYTF.

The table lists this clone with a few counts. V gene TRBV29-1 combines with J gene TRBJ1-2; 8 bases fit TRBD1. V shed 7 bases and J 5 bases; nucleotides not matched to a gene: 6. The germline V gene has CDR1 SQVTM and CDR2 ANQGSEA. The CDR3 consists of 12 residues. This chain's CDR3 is CSGGTGMYGYTF. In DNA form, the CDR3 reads TGCAGCGGTGGGACAGGCATGTATGGCTACACCTTC.

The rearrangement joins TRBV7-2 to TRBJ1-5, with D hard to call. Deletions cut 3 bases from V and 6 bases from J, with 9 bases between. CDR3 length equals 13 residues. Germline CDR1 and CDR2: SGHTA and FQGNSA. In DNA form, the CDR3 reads TGTGCCAGCAGCTTTCTCCGGGGTCAGCCCCAGCATTTT. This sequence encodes CASSFLRGQPQHF.

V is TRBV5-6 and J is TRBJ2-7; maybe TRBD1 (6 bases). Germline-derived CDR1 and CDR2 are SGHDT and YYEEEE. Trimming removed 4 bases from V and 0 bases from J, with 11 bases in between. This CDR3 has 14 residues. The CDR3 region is CASSPTGSSYEQYF. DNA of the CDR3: TGTGCCAGCAGCCCAACAGGGAGCTCCTACGAGCAGTACTTC.